Below, 17 T cell receptor beta chains from the same sample are listed, as sequenced in a study of response to subunit inactivated influenza vaccine. In TCRdb, the RT-PCR reads were re-called with MiXCR into one record per CDR3 protein. The table includes approximately 480,000 distinct CDR3 sequences, 9.5% to 12% detected once. The sample here was PBMCs from blood, taken 40 to 50 days after vaccination. These receptors were collected from a man aged 50-59 years who received an inactivated influenza vaccine.

In this sample, this clonotype turned up many times. The DNA for the CDR3 is TGTGCCATCACCAAAAAGGTTGGCGGGAGAACTTACGAGCAGTACTTC. As protein: CAITKKVGGRTYEQYF. This chain uses TRBV10-3 with TRBJ2-7, with 7 bases fitting TRBD2. The germline gives CDR1 ENHRY, CDR2 SYGVKD. The CDR3 has 16 amino acids. Germline trimming cut 7 bases from V and 4 bases from J; bases unmatched to any gene: 16.

This clonotype was counted ten times or more. The DNA of the CDR3 is TGTGCCAGCAGCCAAGAACCCAGGGCCTTTCCTTTCGGCTACACCTTC. This codes for CASSQEPRAFPFGYTF. The chain joins TRBV3-1 to TRBJ1-2; D might be TRBD1 (5 bases). The CDR3 is 16 amino acids. CDR1 and CDR2 from the germline V gene are LGHDT and YNNKEL (reference sequence). The ends were cut back, 0 bases at V and 8 bases at J, with 19 bases in the middle.

This clonotype was found many times. The genes are TRBV12-3 or TRBV12-4 and TRBJ2-5, with D possibly matching TRBD2 (7 bases). The CDR3 runs 14 residues. V shed 7 bases and J shed 11 bases, with 23 bases lying between them. The CDR3 DNA follows: TGTGCCAGCACCTCAGTAGGACTAGGGGGATCTCAGTACTTC. Residues: CASTSVGLGGSQYF.

The V call is TRBV20-1, the J call TRBJ2-7, with TRBD1 identical over 8 bases. Germline V CDR1 and CDR2: DFQATT, SNEGSKA (reference sequence). This CDR3 is 14 amino acids long. V lost 6 bases to trimming and J lost 4 bases; unmatched junction nucleotides: 11. CDR3: CSAPLSRGQYEQYF. CDR3 nucleotides: TGCAGTGCCCCCCTCTCCAGGGGGCAATACGAGCAGTACTTC.

This clonotype occurred a few times. J is TRBJ2-7 and V is TRBV7-9, with D unclear. The CDR3 covers 16 residues. Germline CDR1 is SEHNR and CDR2 is FQNEAQ (reference sequence). V was clipped by 2 bases and J by 2 bases, with 16 bases between them. The CDR3 bases are TGTGCCAGCAGCTTATCTCTCTCATCTCGGGCCTACGAGCAGTACTTC. This translates into CASSLSLSSRAYEQYF.

V and J are TRBV18 and TRBJ2-5, with a tentative D call TRBD1 (6 bases). V was cut by 3 bases and J by 3 bases, with 11 bases left in between. Germline values: CDR1 KGHSH, CDR2 LQKENI. The CDR3 is 14 residues long. CDR3 DNA sequence: TGTGCCAGCTCACCTACAGGGTTCGAAGAGACCCAGTACTTC. Its protein is CASSPTGFEETQYF.

This clonotype was found a few times. The rearrangement links TRBV19 to TRBJ1-4; a possible D gene is TRBD1 (5 bases). The ends were cut back, 5 bases at V and 0 bases at J, with 16 bases in the middle. The V gene's germline CDR1 is LNHDA and CDR2 SQIVND (reference sequence). The CDR3 extends over 17 amino acids. CDR3 sequence (DNA): TGTGCCAGTAGTCGAACCGGGACGTTTGCAACTAATGAAAAACTGTTTTTT. Encoded protein: CASSRTGTFATNEKLFF.

This clonotype was seen only once. This chain joins TRBV6-2 or TRBV6-3 and TRBJ2-1, with TRBD2 matching over 10 bases. The V gene's germline CDR1 is MNHEY and CDR2 SVGEGT. V gave up 0 bases and J gave up 8 bases; unmatched junction bases: 16. This CDR3 has 19 residues. The CDR3 region has the DNA TGTGCCAGCAGTTACTCGGCCCGTTCGGCTAGCGGGAGTGTCGATGAGCAGTTCTTC. Amino acids: CASSYSARSASGSVDEQFF.

The rearrangement links TRBV29-1 to TRBJ2-3, with 10 bases fitting TRBD1. This CDR3 has 14 amino acids. The germline gives CDR1 SQVTM, CDR2 ANQGSEA. V lost 6 bases to trimming and J lost 3 bases; unmatched junction nucleotides: 6. CDR3 sequence reads: CSVSRQGATDTQYF. The CDR3, as DNA: TGCAGCGTCTCAAGACAGGGGGCAACAGATACGCAGTATTTT.

The chain recombines TRBV6-5 with TRBJ1-5; D ambiguous. Germline lookup yields CDR1 MNHEY and CDR2 SVGAGI. V was trimmed by 0 bases and J by 6 bases, leaving 12 bases between them. The CDR3 consists of 15 residues. CDR3 region: CASSYSAAPGQPQHF. Here the CDR3 DNA reads TGTGCCAGCAGTTACTCGGCAGCCCCGGGTCAGCCCCAGCATTTT.

The chain joins TRBV6-1 to TRBJ2-1; 7 bases match TRBD2. This CDR3 is built from 13 residues. The junction had 2 bases not matched to a gene; V was cut back by 5 bases and J by 4 bases. Looked up from germline, CDR1 is MNHNS and CDR2 is SASEGT. CDR3: CASSNSGYNEQFF. The CDR3 nucleotides are TGTGCCAGCAGTAATAGCGGGTACAATGAGCAGTTCTTC.

This sequence joins TRBV7-6 and TRBJ2-5, with no clear D. Germline assignment: CDR1 SGHVS and CDR2 FNYEAQ. V dropped 3 bases and J dropped 4 bases, with 9 bases sitting between them. The CDR3 has 13 amino acids. In DNA, the CDR3 is TGTGCCAGCAGCTTTCTGCCTTCAGAGACCCAGTACTTC. Its translation is CASSFLPSETQYF.

This clonotype was observed a few times. The genes are TRBV28 and TRBJ2-1, with D unresolved. This CDR3 is built from 14 residues. The V gene's germline CDR1 is MDHEN and CDR2 SYDVKM. Trimming shortened V by 6 bases and J by 6 bases, and 15 bases separated the two germline ends. CDR3 loop: CASRRGLPGNEQFF. The CDR3 DNA sequence: TGTGCCAGCAGGCGTGGGCTGCCCGGCAATGAGCAGTTCTTC.

The chain uses TRBV14 and TRBJ2-1, with TRBD1 as a possible D gene (5 bases). V lost 3 bases to trimming and J lost 8 bases, with 17 bases between them. Germline values: CDR1 SGHDN, CDR2 FVKESK. This CDR3 contains 15 residues. This CDR3 is CASSHAYSFRDEQFF. The CDR3 DNA follows: TGTGCCAGCAGCCATGCCTATTCTTTCAGGGATGAGCAGTTCTTC.

This clonotype was observed at least ten times. The chain combines TRBV29-1 with TRBJ2-7, with D uncertain. V shed 6 bases and J shed 2 bases, with 14 bases lying between them. Germline V lookup: CDR1 SQVTM, CDR2 ANQGSEA. The CDR3 extends over 13 amino acids. CDR3 sequence: CSVETPGTYEQYF. For the CDR3, the DNA is TGCAGCGTCGAGACCCCAGGTACCTACGAGCAGTACTTC.

This clonotype was found a few times. The V gene is TRBV7-9, the J gene TRBJ2-7, with D unclear. This CDR3 has 14 residues. Germline lookup yields CDR1 SEHNR and CDR2 FQNEAQ (reference sequence). V was shortened by 4 bases and J by 2 bases, with 12 bases between the two germline ends. CDR3: CASSSHGLAYEQYF. The CDR3 DNA is TGTGCCAGCAGCTCTCACGGATTAGCCTACGAGCAGTACTTC.

This rearrangement joins TRBV10-3 to TRBJ2-1; 11 positions match TRBD2. Germline V gene sequence: CDR1 ENHRY, CDR2 SYGVKD. The CDR3 is 17 residues long. Losses at the gene ends were 2 bases for V and 4 bases for J; bases not matched to a gene: 7. The CDR3 is CAISEPFSGGAYNEQFF. The DNA for the CDR3 is TGTGCCATCAGTGAGCCTTTTAGCGGGGGGGCGTACAATGAGCAGTTCTTC.